This entry features one T cell receptor (beta chain) sequence. Its target is unknown. This CDR3 comprises 14 residues. J lost 5 bases, V lost 4 bases, and 3 bases had no gene match. The germline V gene encodes CDR1 SGHNT and CDR2 YYREEE (reference sequence). This record belongs to a study of radiotherapy plus CTLA-4 blockade in lung cancer. General study results and limits: In blood, TCR clones derived from the tumor expanded after radiotherapy plus ipilimumab.

Sequencing used immunoSEQ multiplex PCR; TCRdb keeps in-frame clones, though not all of them. Among some 90,000 clones listed, roughly four fifths were seen once. Material: peripheral blood, obtained from a patient treated with radiotherapy plus ipilimumab. The TCR originated in a human donor with non-small cell lung cancer who had stable disease on radiotherapy plus ipilimumab. This rearrangement joins TRBV5-4 to TRBJ2-5; 12 positions agree with TRBD1. The CDR3: CASSGTGGWETQYF. The DNA of the CDR3 is TGTGCCAGCAGCGGGACAGGGGGCTGGGAGACCCAGTACTTC.